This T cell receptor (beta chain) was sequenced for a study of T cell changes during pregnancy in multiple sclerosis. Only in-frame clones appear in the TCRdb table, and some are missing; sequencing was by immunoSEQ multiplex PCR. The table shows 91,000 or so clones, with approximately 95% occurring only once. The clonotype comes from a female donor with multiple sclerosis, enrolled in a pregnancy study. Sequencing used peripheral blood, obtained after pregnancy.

The CDR3 loop is CASTPETGVKNIQYF. The CDR3 DNA reads TGTGCCAGTACCCCGGAGACAGGGGTTAAAAACATTCAGTACTTC. The rearrangement joins TRBV19 to TRBJ2-4, with 8 bases aligning to TRBD1. J lost 4 bases, V lost 7 bases, and 9 bases had no gene match. The CDR3 length is 15 residues. CDR1 is LNHDA, CDR2 SQIVND, per germline (reference sequence).